The 5 T cell receptor beta chains below come from one sample, sequenced in a study of blood T cell repertoires in COVID-19. Some clones are missing from TCRdb's copy, which holds only in-frame ones; the method was immunoSEQ multiplex PCR. The table has more than 250,000 clones, almost 90% seen once; the top ten hold 1.7%. Sequenced: PBMCs or T cells enriched from blood (not recorded which). These receptors came from a woman aged 18-29 years with acute COVID-19.

A note on this clone: One end of the junction varies from germline; a read error may be responsible. The V gene is TRBV19, the J gene TRBJ2-1; no reliable D call. Germline V gives CDR1 LNHDA, CDR2 SQIVND (reference sequence). The CDR3 extends over 13 amino acids. The CDR3 spells CASSIDPGAEQFF. For the CDR3, the DNA is TGTGCCAGTAGCATAGACCCCGGAGCTGAGCAGTTCTTC.

The table lists this clone with a few counts. The chain couples TRBV5-1 to TRBJ2-2, with D maybe TRBD2 (6 bases). The germline V gene has CDR1 SGHRS and CDR2 YFSETQ. CDR3 length: 15 amino acids. Trimming stripped 7 bases from V and 5 bases from J, with 18 bases between. The CDR3 DNA reads as TGCGCCAGCCGAGAAGGGACCGGAGGGACCGGGGAGCTGTTTTTT. It encodes CASREGTGGTGELFF.

The chain recombines TRBV5-1 with TRBJ2-2; TRBD2 aligns across 13 bases. CDR1 and CDR2 from the germline V gene are SGHRS and YFSETQ. With V trimmed by 3 bases and J by 5 bases, 4 bases remained unmatched. CDR3 length: 16 amino acids. For the CDR3, the DNA is TGCGCCAGCAGCTACGGACTAGCGGGAGCTACCGGGGAGCTGTTTTTT. Encoded protein: CASSYGLAGATGELFF.

The genes are TRBV3-1 (or the pseudogene TRBV3-2) and TRBJ2-3; TRBD2 is a possible D gene (6 bases). Germline assignment: CDR1 LGHDT and CDR2 YNNKEL (reference sequence). Trimming shortened V by 1 base and J by 0 bases, and 20 bases separated the two germline ends. This CDR3 is 19 amino acids long. The CDR3 DNA follows: TGTGCCAGCAGCCAAGGTGGGATCGGCGGGGTCTACAGCACAGATACGCAGTATTTT. Amino acid sequence: CASSQGGIGGVYSTDTQYF.

This clone was recorded only once. The chain recombines TRBV19 with TRBJ1-4, with TRBD1 matching 11 bases. CDR3 length equals 15 residues. The J segment lost 3 bases and the V segment lost 9 bases, leaving 6 bases of the junction unmatched. Germline CDR1 is LNHDA and CDR2 is SQIVND (reference sequence). Here the CDR3 DNA reads TGTGCCAGCCGGGACAGGGGGTATGCTAATGAAAAACTGTTTTTT. Protein sequence: CASRDRGYANEKLFF.